Listed here are 23 T cell receptor beta chains from one sample, sequenced in a study of T cells in Graves' hyperthyroidism and ophthalmopathy. Regions amplified from RNA transcripts were the TCR beta CDR3 regions. The TCR CDR3 first-round RT-PCR relied on the HTBI primer set. TCRdb redid the calling of the multiplex PCR reads with MiXCR, one entry per CDR3 protein. The top ten clones hold around 29% of a sample with about 180,000 distinct CDR3 sequences, more than 15% of them seen once. The sequenced material came from blood. These receptors were taken from a woman in her fifties or sixties with Graves' hyperthyroidism.

In its sample, this clonotype was seen many times. The chain has TRBV27 and TRBJ2-7; TRBD1 aligns across 9 bases. Germline assignment: CDR1 MNHEY and CDR2 SMNVEV (reference sequence). This CDR3 spans 15 amino acids. V lost 5 bases and J lost 5; bases outside the gene matches: 10. The DNA for the CDR3 is TGTGCCAGCAGTGACTTCCGGGACAGGGTCCACGAGCAGTACTTC. Protein: CASSDFRDRVHEQYF.

This clonotype has a count of ten or more. V and J are TRBV12-3 or TRBV12-4 and TRBJ1-1; perhaps TRBD1 as D (5 bases). This CDR3 spans 14 amino acids. Trimming cost V 2 bases and J 6 bases, with 13 bases left between them. CDR3 sequence (DNA): TGTGCCAGCAGTTTATTGGGGGAGAGGGCTGAAGCTTTCTTT. Its protein is CASSLLGERAEAFF.

As to this clonotype: Given the absence of the conserved phenylalanine or tryptophan at the CDR3 end, a read error is likely. This sequence joins TRBV7-3 and TRBJ1-1; TRBD1 might be the D (5 bases). This CDR3 region has 13 residues. Germline V gene sequence: CDR1 SGHTA, CDR2 FQGTGA. V dropped 4 bases and J dropped 1 base, with 7 bases sitting between them. The CDR3 nucleotides are TGTGCCAGCAGCTCAACAGGGAACACTGAAGCTTTCTCT. Its protein product is CASSSTGNTEAFS.

Many counts were recorded for this clonotype. The rearrangement links TRBV29-1 to TRBJ2-7; TRBD1 might be the D (5 bases). The CDR3 loop spans 13 amino acids. The germline CDR1 and CDR2 sequences are SQVTM and ANQGSEA. V was cut by 3 bases and J by 0 bases, with 9 bases left in between. DNA for the CDR3: TGCAGCGTTGAGGCGGACACCTCCTACGAGCAGTACTTC. Protein product: CSVEADTSYEQYF.

The table lists this clonotype with a few counts. V is TRBV6-1 and J is TRBJ1-2; TRBD1 is a possible D gene (5 bases). Trimming removed 10 bases from V and 6 bases from J, with 15 bases in between. CDR3 length: 12 amino acids. Germline V CDR1 and CDR2: MNHNS, SASEGT. The CDR3 loop reads CATTLPRDGYTF. The CDR3 bases are TGTGCCACCACCCTCCCCAGGGATGGCTACACCTTC.

This clonotype was seen many times. The chain is built from TRBV18 and TRBJ2-7; D is uncertain. V was shortened by 1 base and J by 2 bases, with 12 bases between the two germline ends. The CDR3 consists of 15 residues. Germline V gene data show CDR1 as KGHSH and CDR2 as LQKENI. CDR3 DNA: TGTGCCAGCTCACCACGGGCAGGTCTAACCTACGAGCAGTACTTC. Its protein is CASSPRAGLTYEQYF.

This clonotype was observed at least ten times. The chain recombines TRBV5-1 with TRBJ2-2, with unresolved D. Germline CDR1 SGHRS, CDR2 YFSETQ. This CDR3 has 12 amino acids. V was pared by 6 bases and J by 0 bases, with 3 bases between. Here the CDR3 DNA reads TGCGCCAGCAAGACGAACACCGGGGAGCTGTTTTTT. Encoded protein: CASKTNTGELFF.

The sample holds many counts of this clonotype. V usage is TRBV19 and J usage is TRBJ2-1; D remains unclear. Germline V gene lookup returns CDR1 LNHDA and CDR2 SQIVND (reference sequence). The V and J ends lost 3 bases and 6 bases respectively, with 3 bases between them. This CDR3 is built from 11 residues. CDR3 in amino acids: CASSIFNEQFF. CDR3 nucleotide sequence: TGTGCCAGTAGTATCTTCAATGAGCAGTTCTTC.

This clonotype was detected many times. The CDR3 DNA is TGTGCCAGCAGCGGTACCGGGACAGGGCGTCAGCCCCAGCATTTT. This sequence encodes CASSGTGTGRQPQHF. The chain employs TRBV9 and TRBJ1-5; 9 bases are a match to TRBD1. CDR3 length: 15 residues. Looked up from germline, CDR1 is SGDLS and CDR2 is YYNGEE. The V and J ends lost 3 bases and 6 bases, in that order; junction bases with no gene match: 7.

This clonotype was seen ten or more times. V and J are TRBV28 and TRBJ2-3; TRBD1 matches at 10 bases. The CDR3 is 15 amino acids. Germline lookup yields CDR1 MDHEN and CDR2 SYDVKM. V was clipped by 6 bases and J by 5 bases; unmatched bases: 8. CDR3 DNA: TGTGCCAGCAGCATCGGACAGGGGGTCAAAGATACGCAGTATTTT. This codes for CASSIGQGVKDTQYF.

This clonotype was observed at least ten times. The genes are TRBV6-1 and TRBJ1-1; the D is unclear. Germline assignment: CDR1 MNHNS and CDR2 SASEGT. CDR3 length: 12 residues. CDR3 sequence: CIRVGKNTEAFF. The CDR3 nucleotides are TGTATCCGGGTGGGCAAGAACACTGAAGCTTTCTTT.

J is TRBJ2-1 and V is TRBV20-1; 8 bases fit TRBD2. V gave up 5 bases and J gave up 2 bases; unmatched junction bases: 8. Germline CDR1 is DFQATT and CDR2 is SNEGSKA (reference sequence). The length of the CDR3 is 15 residues. The CDR3 is CSALGLAHAYNEQFF. The CDR3 bases are TGCAGTGCTCTTGGACTAGCCCATGCCTACAATGAGCAGTTCTTC.

This clonotype occurred many times. The J gene is TRBJ1-5, the V gene TRBV7-8; D unresolved. Between the trimmed V and J ends, which lost 4 bases and 3 bases, there was a span of 10 bases. The CDR3 runs to 14 residues. Germline values: CDR1 SGHVS, CDR2 FQNEAQ. The CDR3 is CASSSTKNNQPQHF. The DNA for the CDR3 is TGTGCCAGCAGCTCGACAAAGAACAATCAGCCCCAGCATTTT.

Many counts were recorded for this clonotype. The chain employs TRBV2 and TRBJ2-7; D not certain. V was clipped by 4 bases and J by 3 bases, with 19 bases between them. This CDR3 spans 16 amino acids. Germline V gene sequence: CDR1 SNHLY, CDR2 FYNNEI. CDR3 loop: CASSAAPVGSFYEQYF. CDR3 nucleotide sequence: TGTGCCAGCAGTGCCGCCCCTGTGGGTAGCTTCTACGAGCAGTACTTC.

The chain couples TRBV6-4 to TRBJ2-7; possible D gene TRBD1, 6 bases. The germline CDR1 and CDR2 sequences are MRHNA and SNTAGT. The CDR3 length is 13 residues. V was trimmed by 8 bases and J by 3 bases, leaving 14 bases between them. CDR3 bases: TGTGCCAGCGTGGACAGTGGAGTCTACGAGCAGTACTTC. Protein sequence: CASVDSGVYEQYF.

This clonotype was seen a few times. It may be a read error: a sequence one base away is much more abundant. J is TRBJ2-3 and V is TRBV7-9, with a possible D match to TRBD2 (5 bases). The germline V and J ends were trimmed by 5 bases and 1 base, with 13 bases remaining between them. The CDR3 is 15 amino acids. Germline CDR1 reads SEHNR; CDR2 reads FQNEAQ (reference sequence). CDR3 bases: TGTGCCAGCAGCCTGTATGACGGGGGCACAGATACGCAGTATTTT. This sequence encodes CASSLYDGGTDTQYF.

This clonotype came up many times. The chain joins TRBV19 to TRBJ1-4; a weak D match, TRBD1 (6 bases). V was shortened by 5 bases and J by 8 bases, with 21 bases between the two germline ends. This CDR3 contains 16 residues. Germline lookup yields CDR1 LNHDA and CDR2 SQIVND (reference sequence). The CDR3 spells CASSPRAGGLEEKLFF. As DNA, the CDR3 is TGTGCCAGTAGTCCCCGAGCGGGGGGCTTGGAAGAAAAACTGTTTTTT.

This clonotype was seen repeatedly, ten times or more. In nucleotides, the CDR3 is TGCAGTGGCATGACAGGGTCCACTGAAGCTTTCTTT. This sequence encodes CSGMTGSTEAFF. This chain joins TRBV20-1 and TRBJ1-1; 7 positions match TRBD1. This CDR3 region has 12 residues. V was pared by 7 bases and J by 4 bases, with 6 bases of the junction left unmatched. Germline lookup yields CDR1 DFQATT and CDR2 SNEGSKA (reference sequence).

This clonotype was detected ten times or more. The chain uses TRBV11-2 and TRBJ2-7; D possibly corresponds to TRBD1 (6 bases). Germline CDR1 SGHAT, CDR2 FQNNGV. Trimming took off 6 bases at V and 1 base at J, with 10 bases between the two ends. This CDR3 is 13 amino acids long. CDR3 region: CASSQGHSYEQYF. As DNA, the CDR3 is TGTGCCAGCAGTCAGGGGCATTCCTACGAGCAGTACTTC.

For this clonotype: This clone may be a read error of a much larger clone one base away. The V call is TRBV6-1, the J call TRBJ1-5; D is uncertain. The CDR3 runs 13 residues. Looked up from germline, CDR1 is MNHNS and CDR2 is SASEGT. The CDR3 loop is CTSHGGWNQPQHF. CDR3 coding DNA: TGTACCAGCCATGGCGGGTGGAATCAGCCCCAGCATTTT.

This clonotype was seen repeatedly, ten times or more. The J gene is TRBJ1-4, the V gene TRBV7-2; D is unclear. The CDR3 is 12 amino acids. V gave up 5 bases and J gave up 8 bases, with 9 bases separating them. CDR1 SGHTA and CDR2 FQGNSA come from the germline V gene. The CDR3 bases are TGTGCCAGCAGCCCTATGAGAGAAAAACTGTTTTTT. The encoded protein is CASSPMREKLFF.

There are many counts of this clonotype. The rearrangement uses TRBV7-2 and TRBJ2-1; 10 bases fit TRBD2. The CDR3 runs to 17 residues. Germline values: CDR1 SGHTA, CDR2 FQGNSA. V lost 5 bases, J lost 1 base, and 8 bases stayed unmatched. CDR3 residues: CASSRTSSGGSYNEQFF. The CDR3 DNA reads as TGTGCCAGCAGCCGCACTTCTAGCGGGGGATCCTACAATGAGCAGTTCTTC.

CDR3 loop: CASTPSGARTDTQYF. The CDR3, as DNA: TGTGCCAGCACCCCAAGCGGGGCCCGCACAGATACGCAGTATTTT. This chain uses TRBV6-2 or TRBV6-3 with TRBJ2-3; 7 nucleotides line up with TRBD2. Trimming took 7 bases from V and 1 from J; bases not matched to a gene: 8. This CDR3 has 15 residues. CDR1 is MNHEY and CDR2 is SVGEGT in the germline V gene.